This record looks at one TCR beta chain sequence and its context. What it binds is not known. The junction shows a germline mismatch at one end, possibly a read error. These data originate in a study of T cell repertoires in cytomegalovirus infection. The overall study: In public TCR beta signatures, there were indications of both CMV infection and matching HLA type.

Germline CDR1 MGHRA, CDR2 YSYEKL. CDR3 size: 16 residues. Study-level results: The ex vivo response was dominated by HLA-C-restricted CMV-specific TCR beta clonotypes. Accumulated public TCR beta family frequency recognized individuals carrying CMV together with the relevant HLA.

MiXCR was run by TCRdb on the reads, yielding one entry per CDR3 protein. This sample yields 340,000 or so distinct CDR3 sequences, of which around 25% are seen a single time; approximately 12% belongs to the top ten. V usage is TRBV4-1 and J usage is TRBJ1-4; D gene unclear. The receptor comes from a human donor in good health (CMV status not recorded). Some clones in this sample may be carry-over from other donors' samples. The sequences come from cultured PBMCs, collected from culture after CMV antigen stimulation. The CDR3 reads CASSQEGLPPKEKLFF. The CDR3 DNA follows: TGCGCCAGCAGCCAAGAAGGACTCCCCCCTAAGGAAAAACTGTTTTTT.